This T cell receptor beta chain was identified during a study of T cells in Graves' hyperthyroidism and ophthalmopathy. The CDR3 has 18 amino acids. V lost 5 bases, J lost 6 bases, and 14 bases stayed unmatched. Germline-derived CDR1 and CDR2 are MNHNS and SASEGT. Template material for amplifying TCR beta CDR3 regions consisted of RNA transcripts. An initial round of RT-PCR targeting the TCR CDR3 relied on the HTBI primer set. TCRdb reanalysed the multiplex PCR reads using MiXCR and keeps one entry per CDR3 protein. This sample has fewer than 600,000 distinct CDR3 sequences, with about an eighth found just once. Overall study findings and caveats: Most thyroid-expanded clonotypes above 0.001 were also found in blood.

Those with hyperthyroidism were 18 to 65 years old, newly diagnosed, and ill for under 2 months. This clonotype has a count of ten or more. What it binds is not known. This TCR derives from a woman younger than 30 with Graves' hyperthyroidism. Material for sequencing was blood. The chain is built from TRBV6-1 and TRBJ2-2; TRBD2 agrees at 11 bases. CDR3 coding DNA: TGTGCCAGCAGTTCACCCGGGGTAGCGGGAGGGCCTTCCGGGGAGCTGTTTTTT. This codes for CASSSPGVAGGPSGELFF.